The TCR beta chain described here comes from a study of post-analysis software for immune sequencing data. Study in general: Recorded disease courses covered relapsing-remitting, secondary progressive and progressive-relapsing multiple sclerosis. Some patients had no subtype annotation.

Findings of the study overall: Those with multiple sclerosis, the patient group, showed significantly lower normalized Chao1 diversity than controls. Higher frequency in patients than in controls was seen for five TRBV segments, with TRBV5-6, TRBV5-1 and TRBV20-1 among them. When the samples were clustered directly with F measure, those that had been prepared in the same batch showed strong co-clustering.

Included in the TCR beta cDNA libraries were unique molecular identifiers. T cells numbering roughly 0.9 to 11 million gave rise to some 500,000 cDNA molecules. TCRdb re-called the PCR reads through MiXCR, storing one row per CDR3 protein. The sample holds roughly 600,000 distinct CDR3 sequences, around 40% seen once. This CDR3 spans 17 amino acids. Trimming removed 1 base from V and 4 bases from J; junction bases left unmatched: 11. In germline, CDR1 is SGHTA, CDR2 FQGTGA. This clonotype was picked up a small number of times. Its antigen is unidentified. V usage is TRBV7-3 and J usage is TRBJ2-7, with 9 nucleotides matching TRBD1. The TCR comes from a girl aged 5-17 years with multiple sclerosis. Sequencing was done on a sample of blood. The CDR3 sequence is CASSLMAGTGLPYEQYF. The CDR3 nucleotides read TGTGCCAGCAGCTTAATGGCCGGGACAGGGCTCCCTTACGAGCAGTACTTC.